Listed below are T cell receptor beta chains from one sample, sequenced in a study of blood T cell repertoires in COVID-19. Sequenced by immunoSEQ multiplex PCR; TCRdb stores in-frame clones only, minus some. The table has approximately 32,000 clones, 80% to 90% seen once. Sequencing was performed on peripheral blood. These receptors all stem from a man in his sixties with active COVID-19. CDR3s include the opening cysteine and the closing phenylalanine or tryptophan. The D gene is left open where the match is weak. Clone size is not always given. Where it is, it says once, few, many or a class for expanded clones.

J	size	V	D	DNA	CDR3
TRBJ2-3	-	TRBV7-9	-	TGTGCCAGCAGCTTAAACAGGGTGTACACAGATACGCAGTATTTT	CASSLNRVYTDTQYF
TRBJ1-4	-	TRBV9	TRBD1	TGTGCCAGCAGCGCAGGGACAGCCAATAATGAAAAACTGTTTTTT	CASSAGTANNEKLFF
TRBJ2-7	few	TRBV5-5	TRBD1	TGTGCCAGCAGCTACCGGGACAGGGGTTTGCCGCAGTACTTC	CASSYRDRGLPQYF
TRBJ2-6	-	TRBV20-1	-	TGCAGTGCTAGTCTGGGGGGTCCTGGGGCCAACGTCCTGACTTTC	CSASLGGPGANVLTF
TRBJ2-1	-	TRBV11-3	-	TGTGCCAGCAGCGCGCGGAAGGGGGGGACCTACAATGAGCAGTTCTTC	CASSARKGGTYNEQFF
TRBJ2-5	-	TRBV15	-	TGTGCCACCAGCCCATACTGGGGAGACGGGGAGACCCAGTACTTC	CATSPYWGDGETQYF
TRBJ2-1	-	TRBV2	-	TGTGCCAGCAGTGTGGCGCGGGGCTACAATGAGCAGTTCTTC	CASSVARGYNEQFF
TRBJ2-1	once	TRBV6-5	TRBD2	TGTGCCAGCAGCTGGACTAGCGGCTCCTACAATGAGCAGTTCTTC	CASSWTSGSYNEQFF
TRBJ1-4	-	TRBV5-1	-	TGCGCCAGCAGCTTGGGGCAGGGAGGTGAAAAACTGTTTTTT	CASSLGQGGEKLFF
TRBJ2-3	-	TRBV12-5	-	TGTGCTAGTGCCGGGACAAGTTTGGATACGCAGTATTTT	CASAGTSLDTQYF
TRBJ1-1	once	TRBV27	TRBD1	TGTGCCAGCGGCCGAGGGGGCGCGGGCACTGAAGCTTTCTTT	CASGRGGAGTEAFF
TRBJ2-7	-	TRBV5-5	TRBD1	TGTGCCAGCAGCTGGGGACAGGGCTCCTACGAGCAGTACTTC	CASSWGQGSYEQYF
TRBJ1-1	-	TRBV19	-	TGTGCCAGTAGTCTCCAGGGCGATGGGACTGAAGCTTTCTTT	CASSLQGDGTEAFF
TRBJ2-7	once	TRBV9	-	TGTGCCAGCAGCGTAGAGGGGCATAGCTCCTACGAGCAGTACTTC	CASSVEGHSSYEQYF
TRBJ2-7	-	TRBV27	TRBD2	TGTGCCAGCAGGAAAGGGACTAGCGCGCTCCACTCCTACGAGCAGTACTTC	CASRKGTSALHSYEQYF
TRBJ2-1	-	TRBV5-1	TRBD2	TGCGCCAGCGAACTAGCGGGAGGGAATGAGCAGTTCTTC	CASELAGGNEQFF
TRBJ2-3	-	TRBV18	TRBD1	TGTGCCAGCTCACCTATCGGGACAGGGGGTCCAGATACGCAGTATTTT	CASSPIGTGGPDTQYF
TRBJ1-6	-	TRBV27	-	TGTGCCAGCAGGTCCAGGTTTAATTCACCCCTCCACTTT	CASRSRFNSPLHF
TRBJ2-5	-	TRBV19	TRBD1	TGTGCCAGTAGTAAGAAACAGGGGACCCGAGGGACCCAGTACTTC	CASSKKQGTRGTQYF
TRBJ2-3	-	TRBV3-1/TRBV3-2	-	TGTGCCAGCAGCCAGGCCGGGTCCACAGATACGCAGTATTTT	CASSQAGSTDTQYF
TRBJ1-4	-	TRBV6-4	-	TGTGCCAGCTTTGGGCAGTATAATGAAAAACTGTTTTTT	CASFGQYNEKLFF
TRBJ2-5	-	TRBV7-9	-	TGTGCCAGCAGCTCAAGACAGGCGGAAGAGACCCAGTACTTC	CASSSRQAEETQYF